The T cell receptor beta chain under discussion was sequenced for a study of glioma-infiltrating T cells after dendritic cell vaccination. Study context: Between about 2002 and 2013, patients got autologous tumor lysate-pulsed dendritic cell vaccines.

The immunoSEQ assay amplified TCRB CDR3 from up to roughly 2 ug DNA. Clones were read by immunoSEQ multiplex PCR, and TCRdb kept only the in-frame ones, dropping some. The repertoire consists of about 10,000 clones, with roughly 80% occurring once and the leading ten covering 35% to 45%. Regarding time point: after dendritic cell vaccination, including at tumor progression/relapse. Only patients with spare fresh-frozen tumor and over two years of follow-up were included. V shed 6 bases and J shed 1 base, with 8 bases lying between them. The CDR3 extends over 13 amino acids. The germline gives CDR1 LNHDA, CDR2 SQIVND (reference sequence).

The chain recombines TRBV19 with TRBJ2-3; D may be TRBD1 (5 bases). The receptor comes from a human donor with glioblastoma. The sample was blood, taken after dendritic cell vaccination. The CDR3 here is CASRVGGTDTQYF. The CDR3 DNA sequence: TGTGCCAGTAGGGTAGGGGGCACAGATACGCAGTATTTT. Combining the CDR3 with reference TRBV19 and TRBJ2-3 gives the whole variable domain DGGITQSPKYLFRKEGQNVTLSCEQNLNHDAMYWYRQDPGQGLRLIYYSQIVNDFQKGDIAEGYSVSREKKESFPLTVTSAQKNPTAFYLCASRVGGTDTQYFGPGTRLTVL.